This is a list of T cell receptor beta chains from one sample in a study of cytomegalovirus exposure and HLA in healthy donors. This table comes from immunoSEQ multiplex PCR, and its TCRdb copy is limited to in-frame clones, with some not included. The data hold approximately 140,000 clones, with about 76% observed a single time. Sequencing used PBMCs. The receptor set was obtained from a female donor in good health and CMV-seronegative. CDR3s include the opening cysteine and the closing phenylalanine or tryptophan. The D gene is left open where the match is weak.

J: TRBJ2-7; D: TRBD1; V: TRBV2; CDR3: CASRRTGSSNEQYF
J: TRBJ1-5; D: .; V: TRBV2; CDR3: CASRTGDSNQPQHF
J: TRBJ2-5; D: .; V: TRBV14; CDR3: CASSAGGGSETQYF
J: TRBJ2-5; D: .; V: TRBV6-6; CDR3: CASSLGGRDGQETQYF
J: TRBJ2-2; D: .; V: TRBV21-1; CDR3: CASSTSGRAAGELFF
J: TRBJ1-4; D: TRBD1; V: TRBV29-1; CDR3: CSVTGTDNEKLFF
J: TRBJ1-4; D: TRBD1; V: TRBV5-6; CDR3: CASSRGTGVYDEKLFF
J: TRBJ1-6; D: .; V: TRBV6-5; CDR3: CASSYSITSYNSPLHF
J: TRBJ2-3; D: .; V: TRBV2; CDR3: CASSEEQVTDTQYF
J: TRBJ2-7; D: .; V: TRBV5-1; CDR3: CASSLVWGRGYEQYF
J: TRBJ1-1; D: TRBD1; V: TRBV29-1; CDR3: CSVQTGMDTEAFF
J: TRBJ1-5; D: .; V: TRBV11-2; CDR3: CASSVGQGNRPQHF
J: TRBJ2-2; D: .; V: TRBV27; CDR3: CASSSPGYATGELFF
J: TRBJ1-3; D: .; V: TRBV28; CDR3: CASLPGVPGNTIYF
J: TRBJ2-1; D: .; V: TRBV6-6; CDR3: CASKDYEQFF
J: TRBJ1-1; D: .; V: TRBV7-9; CDR3: CSSSFYRNTEAFF
J: TRBJ1-1; D: .; V: TRBV5-1; CDR3: CASSFDSGVVEAFF
J: TRBJ2-7; D: .; V: TRBV29-1; CDR3: CSVVRAGSSGQYF
J: TRBJ2-7; D: .; V: TRBV18; CDR3: CASSPLIRGDEQYF
J: TRBJ2-1; D: TRBD1; V: TRBV6-5; CDR3: CASRLGTALGNEQFF
J: TRBJ2-7; D: .; V: TRBV18; CDR3: CASSTLEGGLSYEQYF
J: TRBJ1-1; D: .; V: TRBV4-1; CDR3: CASSQKATAGNTEAFF
J: TRBJ1-5; D: TRBD1; V: TRBV27; CDR3: CASSLSIHRGQPQHF
J: TRBJ1-5; D: .; V: TRBV5-1; CDR3: CASSPGLGQPQHF
J: TRBJ2-1; D: TRBD2; V: TRBV7-8; CDR3: CASSLLLSGRAHNEQFF
J: .; D: .; V: TRBV18; CDR3: CASSRATYEQYF
J: TRBJ1-1; D: .; V: TRBV7-9; CDR3: CASSHAVNTEAFF
J: TRBJ2-7; D: .; V: TRBV4-3; CDR3: CASSQDRAGRSGYEQYF
J: TRBJ2-7; D: .; V: TRBV12-5; CDR3: CASGDTFGGEQYF
J: TRBJ1-2; D: TRBD1; V: TRBV2; CDR3: CASSEVRGPFYGYTF
J: TRBJ2-1; D: .; V: TRBV4-3; CDR3: CASSQSYSADYNEQFF
J: TRBJ2-1; D: TRBD2; V: TRBV7-2; CDR3: CASSSSSGGSFF
J: TRBJ1-1; D: TRBD1; V: TRBV5-4; CDR3: CASSLRTGGTEAFF
J: TRBJ2-5; D: TRBD2; V: TRBV6-6; CDR3: CASSYSKRGGETQYF
J: TRBJ2-7; D: TRBD2; V: TRBV7-2; CDR3: CASSPQRGGYEQYF
J: TRBJ2-6; D: .; V: TRBV5-4; CDR3: CASSLEGGSSGANVLTF
J: TRBJ2-2; D: .; V: TRBV9; CDR3: CASSVAVAYGELFF
J: TRBJ2-1; D: TRBD1; V: TRBV6-5; CDR3: CASSLVNRGFYNEQFF
J: TRBJ2-7; D: TRBD1; V: TRBV13; CDR3: CASSLGGTGGSSEQYF
J: TRBJ2-3; D: .; V: TRBV5-1; CDR3: CASSLTGSPDTQYF
J: TRBJ1-2; D: .; V: TRBV29-1; CDR3: CSVHGGERRGYTF
J: TRBJ2-1; D: .; V: TRBV14; CDR3: CASSQVGGSYNEQFF
J: TRBJ1-1; D: .; V: TRBV7-2; CDR3: CASSLSGGGTEAFF
J: TRBJ2-3; D: .; V: TRBV19; CDR3: CASSFRLGHTDTQYF
J: TRBJ1-5; D: .; V: TRBV30; CDR3: CAWTLAPNQPQHF
J: TRBJ2-1; D: .; V: TRBV7-8; CDR3: CASSSPGVGNEQFF
J: TRBJ2-2; D: .; V: TRBV5-5; CDR3: CASSHRAPNTGELFF
J: TRBJ2-3; D: TRBD1; V: TRBV7-9; CDR3: CASSHDREQYF
J: TRBJ1-5; D: TRBD1; V: TRBV2; CDR3: CASSEDRGRNQPQHF
J: TRBJ1-2; D: .; V: TRBV7-6; CDR3: CASSSPNSGGYTF
J: TRBJ2-3; D: TRBD1; V: TRBV27; CDR3: CASSRGQFRRDTQYF
J: TRBJ2-7; D: TRBD2; V: TRBV29-1; CDR3: CSVVPASGDYEQYF